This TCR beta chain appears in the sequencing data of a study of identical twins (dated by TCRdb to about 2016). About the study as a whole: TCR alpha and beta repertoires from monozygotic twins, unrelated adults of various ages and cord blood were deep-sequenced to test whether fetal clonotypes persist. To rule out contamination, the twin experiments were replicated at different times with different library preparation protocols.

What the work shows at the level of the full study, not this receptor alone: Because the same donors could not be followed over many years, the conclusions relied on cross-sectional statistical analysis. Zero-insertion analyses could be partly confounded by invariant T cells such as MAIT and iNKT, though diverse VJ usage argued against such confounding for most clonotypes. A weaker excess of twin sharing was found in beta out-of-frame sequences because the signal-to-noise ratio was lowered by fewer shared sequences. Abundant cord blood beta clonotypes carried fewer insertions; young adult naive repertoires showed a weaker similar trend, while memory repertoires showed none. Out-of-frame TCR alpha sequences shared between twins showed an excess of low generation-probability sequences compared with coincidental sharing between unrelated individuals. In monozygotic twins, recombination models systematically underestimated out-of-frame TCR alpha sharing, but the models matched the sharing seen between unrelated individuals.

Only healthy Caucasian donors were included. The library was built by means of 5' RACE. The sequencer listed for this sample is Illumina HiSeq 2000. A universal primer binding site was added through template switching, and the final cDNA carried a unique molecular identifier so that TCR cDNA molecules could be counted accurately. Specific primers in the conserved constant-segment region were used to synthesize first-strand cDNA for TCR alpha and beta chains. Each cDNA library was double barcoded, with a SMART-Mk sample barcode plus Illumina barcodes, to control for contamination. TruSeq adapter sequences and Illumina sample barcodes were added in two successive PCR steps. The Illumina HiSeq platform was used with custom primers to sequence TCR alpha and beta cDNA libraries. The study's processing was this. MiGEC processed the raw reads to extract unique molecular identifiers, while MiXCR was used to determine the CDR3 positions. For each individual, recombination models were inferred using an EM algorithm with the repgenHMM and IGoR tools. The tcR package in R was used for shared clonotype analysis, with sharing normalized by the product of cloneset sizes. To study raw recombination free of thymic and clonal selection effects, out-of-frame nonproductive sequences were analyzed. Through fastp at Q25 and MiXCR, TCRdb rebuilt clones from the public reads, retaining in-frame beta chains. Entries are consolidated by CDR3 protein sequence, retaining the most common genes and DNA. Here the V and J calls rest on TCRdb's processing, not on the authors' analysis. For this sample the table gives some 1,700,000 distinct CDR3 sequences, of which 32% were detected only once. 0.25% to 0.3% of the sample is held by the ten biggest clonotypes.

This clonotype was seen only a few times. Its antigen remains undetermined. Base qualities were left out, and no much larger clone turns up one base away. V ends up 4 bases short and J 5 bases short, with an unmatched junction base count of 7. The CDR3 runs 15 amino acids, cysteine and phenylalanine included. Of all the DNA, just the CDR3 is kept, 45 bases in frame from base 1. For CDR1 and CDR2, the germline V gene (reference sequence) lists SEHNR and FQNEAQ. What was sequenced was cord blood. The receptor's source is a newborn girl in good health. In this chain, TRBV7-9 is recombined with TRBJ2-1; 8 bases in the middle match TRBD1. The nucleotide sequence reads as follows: TGTGCCAGCAGCTCCGGGACAGGAGACAACAATGAGCAGTTCTTC. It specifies CASSSGTGDNNEQFF.